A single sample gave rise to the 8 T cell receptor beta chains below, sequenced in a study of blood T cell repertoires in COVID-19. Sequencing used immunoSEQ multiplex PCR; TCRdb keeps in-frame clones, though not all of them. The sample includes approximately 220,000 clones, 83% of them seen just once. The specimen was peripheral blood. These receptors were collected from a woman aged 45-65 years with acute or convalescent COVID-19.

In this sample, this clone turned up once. CDR3: CASSFGRLTDTQYF. The CDR3 bases are TGTGCCAGCAGCTTCGGGAGGCTTACAGATACGCAGTATTTT. The chain has TRBV7-3 and TRBJ2-3; 7 nucleotides agree with TRBD2. The CDR3 sequence is 14 residues long. The germline V gene encodes CDR1 SGHTA and CDR2 FQGTGA. J gave up 3 bases and V 3 bases, and 3 bases lay outside the gene matches.

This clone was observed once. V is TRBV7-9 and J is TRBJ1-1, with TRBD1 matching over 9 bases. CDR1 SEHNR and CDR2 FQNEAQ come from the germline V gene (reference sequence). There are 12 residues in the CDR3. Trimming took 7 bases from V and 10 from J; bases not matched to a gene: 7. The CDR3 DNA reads TGTGCCAGCACCAAGGGACAGGGTGGAGCTTTCTTT. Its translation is CASTKGQGGAFF.

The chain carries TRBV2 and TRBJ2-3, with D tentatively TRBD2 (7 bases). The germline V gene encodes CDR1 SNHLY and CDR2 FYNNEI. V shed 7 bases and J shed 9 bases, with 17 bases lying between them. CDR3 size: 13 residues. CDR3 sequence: CASNLREGGTQYF. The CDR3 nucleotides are TGTGCCAGCAATCTGAGGGAGGGGGGCACGCAGTATTTT.

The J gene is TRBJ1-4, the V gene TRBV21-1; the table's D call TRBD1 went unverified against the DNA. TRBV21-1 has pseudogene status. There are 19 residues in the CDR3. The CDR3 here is CASSKAEGTGASRDEKLFF. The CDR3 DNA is TGTGCCAGCAGCAAAGCTGAGGGGACAGGGGCCTCAAGGGATGAAAAACTGTTTTTT.

CDR3 protein: CATSDSTGQDEKLFF. The CDR3, as DNA: TGTGCCACCAGTGATTCGACAGGGCAAGACGAAAAACTGTTTTTT. This rearrangement joins TRBV24-1 to TRBJ1-4, with 7 bases fitting TRBD1. CDR3 size: 15 residues. Germline loops: CDR1 KGHDR, CDR2 SFDVKD. V shed 2 bases, J shed 8 bases, and the junction held 7 bases outside the gene matches.

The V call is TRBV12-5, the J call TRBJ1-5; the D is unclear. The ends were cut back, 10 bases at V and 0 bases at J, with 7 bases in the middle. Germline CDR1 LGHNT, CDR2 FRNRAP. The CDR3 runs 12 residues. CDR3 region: CATSYSNQPQHF. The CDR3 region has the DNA TGTGCTACCTCGTATAGCAATCAGCCCCAGCATTTT.

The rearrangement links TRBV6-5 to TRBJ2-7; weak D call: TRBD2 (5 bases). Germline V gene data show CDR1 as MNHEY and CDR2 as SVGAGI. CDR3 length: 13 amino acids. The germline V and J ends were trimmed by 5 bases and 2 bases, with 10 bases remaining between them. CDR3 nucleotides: TGTGCCAGCAGTCCTCCGGGAACCTACGAGCAGTACTTC. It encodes CASSPPGTYEQYF.

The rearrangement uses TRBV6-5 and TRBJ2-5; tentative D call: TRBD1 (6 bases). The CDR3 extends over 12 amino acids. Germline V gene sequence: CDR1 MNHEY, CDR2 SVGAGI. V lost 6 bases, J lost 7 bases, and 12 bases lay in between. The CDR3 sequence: CASRTDSPTQYF. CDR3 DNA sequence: TGTGCCAGCAGGACGGACAGTCCGACCCAGTACTTC.